This is a list of T cell receptor beta chains from one sample in a study of OX40 agonist ivuxolimab in advanced cancers. The data were produced by immunoSEQ multiplex PCR, yet TCRdb's version contains in-frame clones alone and is incomplete. This table holds roughly 32,000 clones, about four fifths found once. The source material was CD4+ or CD8+ T cells sorted from blood, sampled in a trial of the OX40 agonist ivuxolimab. These receptors all come from an adult with an advanced solid tumor such as melanoma, head and neck, liver or kidney cancer. The CDR3 runs from the conserved cysteine through the conserved F or W. The D gene is left open where the match is weak. Rows give clone size only sometimes, using once, few, many, or a class for an expanded clone.

CSVRSSSYNEQFF	TGCAGCGTGAGGTCTAGTTCCTACAATGAGCAGTTCTTC	NA	NA	TRBJ2-1	TRBV29-1	13
CASSSSADEQFF	TGTGCCAGCAGTTCCTCCGCGGATGAGCAGTTCTTC	NA	NA	TRBJ2-1	TRBV6-5	12
CASSVDPPGEQYF	TGTGCCAGCAGCGTAGACCCTCCGGGCGAGCAGTACTTC	NA	NA	TRBJ2-7	TRBV9	13
CASSFDPRTPFNYEQYF	TGTGCCAGCAGTTTCGATCCCAGGACCCCCTTTAACTACGAGCAGTACTTC	NA	medium-sized	TRBJ2-7	TRBV28	17
CASRDSTLGEQYF	TGTGCCAGCAGGGACTCTACACTAGGCGAGCAGTACTTC	NA	NA	TRBJ2-7	TRBV2	13
CASSGGSGYNSPLHF	TGTGCCAGCAGCGGGGGGTCGGGGTATAATTCACCCCTCCACTTT	NA	NA	TRBJ1-6	TRBV5-6	15
CASSSEAVSYSGANVLTF	TGTGCCAGCAGCTCAGAAGCAGTGTCTTACTCTGGGGCCAACGTCCTGACTTTC	NA	few	TRBJ2-6	TRBV5-4	18
CASSEVGGGQETQYF	TGTGCCAGCAGTGAAGTGGGCGGGGGGCAAGAGACCCAGTACTTC	TRBD2	once	TRBJ2-5	TRBV6-1	15
CASSPTGSSYEQYF	TGCGCCAGCAGCCCGACAGGGAGCTCCTACGAGCAGTACTTC	TRBD1	NA	TRBJ2-7	TRBV5-1	14
CASSLSGGGGTEAFF	TGTGCCAGCAGCTTATCTGGGGGCGGAGGCACTGAAGCTTTCTTT	NA	NA	TRBJ1-1	TRBV7-3	15
CACSQGDYGYTF	TGTGCCTGTTCCCAGGGAGACTATGGCTACACCTTC	NA	NA	TRBJ1-2	TRBV10-3	12
CASSQKTGSYEQYF	TGCGCCAGCAGCCAAAAGACAGGGTCCTACGAGCAGTACTTC	TRBD1	NA	TRBJ2-7	TRBV4-1	14
CASSLRGGPYEQYF	TGTGCCAGCAGCTTAAGAGGTGGCCCCTACGAGCAGTACTTC	NA	NA	TRBJ2-7	TRBV11-2	14
CASSLAYRDPYGYTF	TGCGCCAGCAGCTTGGCTTACAGGGACCCCTATGGCTACACCTTC	NA	few	TRBJ1-2	TRBV5-1	15
CASSVGGGAREKLFF	TGTGCCAGCAGCGTAGGTGGGGGGGCACGTGAAAAACTGTTTTTT	NA	NA	TRBJ1-4	TRBV9	15
CASSSSEEGWEEKLFF	TGTGCCAGTAGCTCCTCCGAGGAGGGGTGGGAAGAAAAACTGTTTTTT	NA	NA	TRBJ1-4	TRBV19	16
CAKGEIDTQYF	TGTGCGAAGGGGGAAATAGATACGCAGTATTTT	NA	NA	TRBJ2-3	TRBV2	11
CATSTLGGLARNTGELFF	TGTGCCACCAGCACCTTAGGGGGCCTAGCGAGAAACACCGGGGAGCTGTTTTTT	NA	NA	TRBJ2-2	TRBV15	18
CASSVGRGQGFPEQFF	TGTGCCAGCAGTGTGGGTAGGGGACAGGGGTTCCCGGAGCAGTTCTTC	TRBD1	NA	TRBJ2-1	TRBV28	16
CASSPPGQEHGELFF	TGTGCCAGCAGCCCTCCCGGACAGGAACACGGGGAGCTGTTTTTT	TRBD1	NA	TRBJ2-2	TRBV7-9	15
CASSLFNEQFF	TGTGCCAGCAGCCTTTTCAATGAGCAGTTCTTC	NA	once	TRBJ2-1	TRBV27	11
CASSVSRGDGETQYF	TGTGCCAGCAGTGTATCGCGAGGGGATGGGGAGACCCAGTACTTC	NA	NA	TRBJ2-5	TRBV28	15
CASSLDNTEAFF	TGCGCCAGCAGCTTGGACAACACTGAAGCTTTCTTT	NA	NA	TRBJ1-1	TRBV5-1	12
CASSIVFQGRAKNIQYF	TGTGCCAGTAGTATAGTCTTCCAGGGAAGGGCCAAAAACATTCAGTACTTC	NA	NA	TRBJ2-4	TRBV19	17
CASRPTGDASSYNEQFF	TGTGCCAGCAGACCAACGGGGGATGCTAGCTCCTACAATGAGCAGTTCTTC	NA	NA	TRBJ2-1	TRBV7-2	17
CASSETGLAGVQYF	TGCGCCAGCAGTGAGACGGGACTAGCGGGAGTGCAGTACTTC	TRBD2	NA	TRBJ2-7	TRBV10-2	14
CASSPTPNEQFF	TGTGCCAGCAGTCCCACTCCCAATGAGCAGTTCTTC	NA	NA	TRBJ2-1	TRBV27	12
CATSRELAGLQETQYF	TGTGCCACCAGCAGAGAACTAGCGGGTCTTCAAGAGACCCAGTACTTC	TRBD2	few	TRBJ2-5	TRBV15	16
CASSTPGSGYTF	TGTGCCAGCAGTACCCCGGGCAGTGGCTACACCTTC	NA	few	TRBJ1-2	TRBV27	12
CASSVGTVNSPLHF	TGTGCCAGCAGTGTAGGGACAGTTAACTCACCCCTCCACTTT	TRBD1	NA	TRBJ1-6	TRBV27	14
CAASLRSGRQETQYF	TGTGCGGCCAGCCTTCGAAGTGGCAGACAAGAGACCCAGTACTTC	NA	NA	TRBJ2-5	TRBV21-1	15
CASSYSPDRTDTQYF	TGTGCCAGCAGTTACTCGCCGGACAGAACAGATACGCAGTATTTT	NA	NA	TRBJ2-3	TRBV6-5	15
CASSLGGGSTEQFF	TGTGCCAGCAGCTTGGGGGGCGGGAGTACTGAGCAGTTCTTC	NA	once	TRBJ2-1	TRBV4-2	14
CASSPSGGVYEQYF	TGTGCCAGCAGCCCAAGCGGGGGGGTATACGAGCAGTACTTC	TRBD2	NA	TRBJ2-7	TRBV5-6	14
CASSPGTPFGELFF	TGTGCCAGCAGCCCCGGGACCCCTTTCGGGGAGCTGTTTTTT	NA	NA	TRBJ2-2	TRBV11-2	14
CASSFGGYGNTIYF	TGTGCCAGCAGCTTTGGTGGGTACGGAAACACCATATATTTT	NA	NA	TRBJ1-3	TRBV5-8	14